This paragraph covers one T cell receptor beta chain sequence. The data were taken from a study of blood T cell repertoires in COVID-19. Study-wide background: Samples came from the United States, Italy and Spain, spanning acute and convalescent COVID-19. Sources were T cells, B-cell-depleted T cells, or PBMCs; the material itself was cDNA or gDNA.

This CDR3 spans 14 amino acids. Germline V gives CDR1 MNHNY, CDR2 SVGAGI (reference sequence). The V end was cut by 2 bases, the J end by 0 bases, with 8 bases between. Study processing details: Researchers report that nucleated cell counts were estimated from reference gene primer amplification. The table came from immunoSEQ multiplex PCR; TCRdb's copy has only in-frame clones and leaves some out. V and J calls and clone size are those listed in that table; D and trimming were worked out from the DNA. The table shows approximately 500,000 clones, with 80% to 90% occurring only once. Sequenced: peripheral blood. The receptor was isolated from a human donor in a cohort sampled during active COVID-19. This sequence joins TRBV6-6 and TRBJ2-7; D is perhaps TRBD1 (6 bases). In nucleotides, the CDR3 is TGTGCCAGCAGTTACGACAGGTTCTCCTACGAGCAGTACTTC. Its protein product is CASSYDRFSYEQYF.